This TCR beta chain was sequenced during a study of shared clonotypes between healthy human individuals. Findings and limits, study-wide: Sharing across four donors was highest in naive CD4 (roughly 5%) and lowest in memory CD8 (0.4%). Generally, naive subsets came out with larger estimated richness than memory subsets.

Around 30,000 T cell genomes (approximately 0.2 ug DNA) went into each sorted-subset replicate. Profiling relied on immunoSEQ multiplex PCR, and the TCRdb table lists in-frame clones only, not all of them. The table has more than 2,000,000 clones, approximately 94% seen once; the top ten hold roughly 0.15%. From CD4+ cells came CD45RA+ naive and CD45RA-negative memory subsets. The CDR3 is made up of 16 amino acids. CDR1 and CDR2 from the germline V gene are SGHVS and FNYEAQ. V trimming: 1 base; J trimming: 3 bases; junction bases outside the gene matches: 8. Concerning this clone: Its antigen is unidentified.

The chain links TRBV7-6 to TRBJ1-1, with TRBD1 matching 7 bases. The sequence derives from a man between 18 and 29 years old in good health. The sample taken for sequencing was naive CD4+ T cells sorted from blood. Subset indicated: CD45RA+ positively selected. CDR3 region: CASSLVPDRADTEAFF. The DNA of the CDR3 is TGTGCCAGCAGCTTAGTCCCTGACAGGGCGGACACTGAAGCTTTCTTT.